This section outlines one TCR beta chain sequence together with its context. Treatment given: preoperative locoregional IRX-2 cytokine immunotherapy. This phase Ib study tested locoregional IRX-2 cytokine immunotherapy given before surgery. J lost 7 bases, V lost 4 bases, and 3 bases had no gene match. Germline V gene lookup returns CDR1 SGHRS and CDR2 YFSETQ. The CDR3 extends over 13 amino acids. This specimen belongs to a study of preoperative IRX-2 immunotherapy in early breast cancer. Produced via immunoSEQ multiplex PCR; TCRdb's table is partial and in-frame only. This sample has 30,000 or so clones, with 90% found just once.

This rearrangement joins TRBV5-1 to TRBJ1-1; the match to TRBD1 covers 11 bases. Collection took place from a patient treated with IRX-2 immunotherapy. The receptor comes from a human donor with breast cancer. The CDR3 sequence is CASSPGQGGEAFF. CDR3 nucleotides: TGCGCCAGCAGCCCGGGACAGGGGGGTGAAGCTTTCTTT.